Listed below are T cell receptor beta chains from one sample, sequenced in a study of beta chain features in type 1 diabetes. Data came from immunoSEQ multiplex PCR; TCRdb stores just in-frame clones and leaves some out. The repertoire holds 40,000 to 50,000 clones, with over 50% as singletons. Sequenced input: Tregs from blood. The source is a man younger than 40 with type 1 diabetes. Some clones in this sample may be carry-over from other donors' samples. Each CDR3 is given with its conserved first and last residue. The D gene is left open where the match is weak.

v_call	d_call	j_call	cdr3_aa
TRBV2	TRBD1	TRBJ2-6	CASFGTAFSGANVLTF
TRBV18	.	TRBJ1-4	CASSPRGGTNEKLFF
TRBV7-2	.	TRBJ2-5	CASSPRRTGQETQYF
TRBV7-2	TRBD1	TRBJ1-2	CASSLDWSGGKGGYTF
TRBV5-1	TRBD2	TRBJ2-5	CASSLTSGGTQYF
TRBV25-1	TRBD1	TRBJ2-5	CASSSSGGETQYF
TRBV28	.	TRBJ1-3	CASRLSGNTIYF
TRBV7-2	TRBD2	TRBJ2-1	CARRGGGRYNEQFF
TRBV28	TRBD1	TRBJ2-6	CAAGTGGLRYSGANVLTF
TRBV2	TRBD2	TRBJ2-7	CASSESGGNFYEQYF
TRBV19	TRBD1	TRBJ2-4	CASSIAGLGQGISAKNIQYF
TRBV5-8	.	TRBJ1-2	CASSQYYGYTF
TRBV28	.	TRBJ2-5	CASRYQGGGETQYF
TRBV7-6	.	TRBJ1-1	CASSLSRDTEAFF
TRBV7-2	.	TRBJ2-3	CASSLAGRLTDTQYF
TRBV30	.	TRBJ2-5	CAWYTQGLGEQYF
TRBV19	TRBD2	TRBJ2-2	CASNPTSGVDTGELFF
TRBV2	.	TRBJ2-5	CASGRKGKKETQYF
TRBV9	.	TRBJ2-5	CASSVGRGPAETQYF
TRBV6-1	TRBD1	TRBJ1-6	CASSVTTGNRNSPLHF
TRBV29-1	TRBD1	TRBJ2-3	CSASDRGRGTDTQYF
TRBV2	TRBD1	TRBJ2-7	CASNRDRVSYEQYF
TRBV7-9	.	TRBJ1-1	CASSQITEAFF
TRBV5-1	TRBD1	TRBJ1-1	CASSPGQGLTEAFF
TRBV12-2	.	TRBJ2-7	CASLHGFSYEQYF
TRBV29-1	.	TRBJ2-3	CSVEGPLRGDTQYF
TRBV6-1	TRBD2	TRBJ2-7	CASSDPRLAGRYEQYF
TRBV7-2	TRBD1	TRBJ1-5	CASSLAGGSNQPQHF
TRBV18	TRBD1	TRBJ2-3	CASSIRGGLGDTQYF
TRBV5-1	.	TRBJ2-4	CASSPLAETKNIQYF
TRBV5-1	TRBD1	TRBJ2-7	CASSSQGLGHEQYF
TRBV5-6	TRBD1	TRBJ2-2	CASSLVGQGTGELFF
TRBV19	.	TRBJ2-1	CASSDRNNEQFF
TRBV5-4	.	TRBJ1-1	CASRRGLNTEAFF
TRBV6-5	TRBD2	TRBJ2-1	CASTRLAGGHEQFF
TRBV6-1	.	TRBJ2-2	CASSTGWQYTGELFF
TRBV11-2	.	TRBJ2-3	CASSFQPTGRDTQYF
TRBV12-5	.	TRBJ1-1	CASGLGQLNTEAFF
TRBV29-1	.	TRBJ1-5	CSVGQGSNQPQHF
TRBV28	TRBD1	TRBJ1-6	CASSSGQGNSPLHF
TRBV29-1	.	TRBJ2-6	CSVGGRGSSGANVLTF
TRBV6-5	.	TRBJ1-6	CASSYGINYNSPLHF
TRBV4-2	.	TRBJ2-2	CAAKEQTNTGELFF
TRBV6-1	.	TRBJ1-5	CASSGLNQPQHF
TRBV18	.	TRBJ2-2	CASSPPTGKNTGELFF
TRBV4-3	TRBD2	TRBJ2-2	CASSPRGVIGELFF
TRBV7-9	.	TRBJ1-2	CASSSTLGLRGYTF
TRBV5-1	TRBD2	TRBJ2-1	CASTGGGYNEQFF
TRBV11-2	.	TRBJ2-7	CASSLEAGYYEQYF
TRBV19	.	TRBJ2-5	CASSERGEIGTQYF